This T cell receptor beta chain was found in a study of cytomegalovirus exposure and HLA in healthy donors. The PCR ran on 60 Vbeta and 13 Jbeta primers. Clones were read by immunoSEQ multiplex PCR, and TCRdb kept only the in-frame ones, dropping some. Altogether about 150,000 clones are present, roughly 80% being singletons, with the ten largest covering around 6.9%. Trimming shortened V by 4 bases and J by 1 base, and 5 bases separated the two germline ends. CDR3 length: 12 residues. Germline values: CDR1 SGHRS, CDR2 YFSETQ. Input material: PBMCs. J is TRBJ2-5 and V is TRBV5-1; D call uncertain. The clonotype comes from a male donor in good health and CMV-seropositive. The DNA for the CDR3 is TGCGCCAGCAGCAAGAGCCAAGAGACCCAGTACTTC. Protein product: CASSKSQETQYF.